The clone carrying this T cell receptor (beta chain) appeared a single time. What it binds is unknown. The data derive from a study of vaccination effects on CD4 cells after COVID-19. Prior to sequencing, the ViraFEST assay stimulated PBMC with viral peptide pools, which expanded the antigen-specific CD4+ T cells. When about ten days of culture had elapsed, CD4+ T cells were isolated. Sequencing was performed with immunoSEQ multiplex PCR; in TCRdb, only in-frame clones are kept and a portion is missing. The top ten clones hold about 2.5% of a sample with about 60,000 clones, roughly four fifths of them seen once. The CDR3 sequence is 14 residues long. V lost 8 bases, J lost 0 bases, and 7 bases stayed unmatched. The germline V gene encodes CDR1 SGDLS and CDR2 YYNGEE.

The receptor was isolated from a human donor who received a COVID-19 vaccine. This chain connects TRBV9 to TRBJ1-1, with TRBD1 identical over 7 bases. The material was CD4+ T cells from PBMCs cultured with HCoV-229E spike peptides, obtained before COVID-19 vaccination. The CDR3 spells CASGPGGMNTEAFF. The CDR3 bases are TGTGCCAGTGGGCCAGGGGGGATGAACACTGAAGCTTTCTTT. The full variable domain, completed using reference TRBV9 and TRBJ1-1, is DSGVTQTPKHLITATGQRVTLRCSPRSGDLSVYWYQQSLDQGLQFLIQYYNGEERAKGNILERFSAQQFPDLHSELNLSSLELGDSALYFCASGPGGMNTEAFFGQGTRLTVV.